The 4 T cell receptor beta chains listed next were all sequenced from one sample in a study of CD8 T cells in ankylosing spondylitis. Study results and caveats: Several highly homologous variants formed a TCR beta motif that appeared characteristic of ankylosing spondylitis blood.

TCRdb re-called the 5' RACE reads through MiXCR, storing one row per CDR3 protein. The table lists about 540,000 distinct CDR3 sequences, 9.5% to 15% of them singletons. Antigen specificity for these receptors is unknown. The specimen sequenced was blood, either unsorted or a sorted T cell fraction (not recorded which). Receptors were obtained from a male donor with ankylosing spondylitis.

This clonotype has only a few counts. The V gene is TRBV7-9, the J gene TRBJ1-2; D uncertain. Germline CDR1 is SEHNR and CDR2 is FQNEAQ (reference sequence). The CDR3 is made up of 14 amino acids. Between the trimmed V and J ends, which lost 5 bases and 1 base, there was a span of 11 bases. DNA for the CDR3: TGTGCCAGCAGCGCTACAAATTTTAACTATGGCTACACCTTC. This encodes CASSATNFNYGYTF. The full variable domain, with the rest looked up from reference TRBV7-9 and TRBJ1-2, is DTGVSQNPRHKITKRGQNVTFRCDPISEHNRLYWYRQTLGQGPEFLTYFQNEAQLEKSRLLSDRFSAERPKGSFSTLEIQRTEQGDSAMYLCASSATNFNYGYTFGSGTRLTVV.

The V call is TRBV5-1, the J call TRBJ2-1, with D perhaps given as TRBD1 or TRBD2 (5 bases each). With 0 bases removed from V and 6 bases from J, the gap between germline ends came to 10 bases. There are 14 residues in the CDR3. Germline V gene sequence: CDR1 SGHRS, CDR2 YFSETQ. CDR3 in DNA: TGCGCCAGCAGCTTGGGGGACCCCACCAATGAGCAGTTCTTC. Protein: CASSLGDPTNEQFF.

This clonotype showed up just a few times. The CDR3 loop reads CASSLLLEQYF. The CDR3 nucleotides read TGTGCCAGCAGCTTACTACTCGAGCAGTACTTC. This chain uses TRBV7-9 with TRBJ2-7; D remains unclear. The CDR3 extends over 11 amino acids. Trimming shortened V by 2 bases and J by 6 bases, and 5 bases separated the two germline ends. Germline CDR1 is SEHNR and CDR2 is FQNEAQ (reference sequence).

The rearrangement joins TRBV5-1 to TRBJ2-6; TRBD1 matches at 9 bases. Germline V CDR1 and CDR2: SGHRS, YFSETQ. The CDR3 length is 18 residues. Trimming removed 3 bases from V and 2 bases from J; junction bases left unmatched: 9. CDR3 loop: CASSSTGTGIAGANVLTF. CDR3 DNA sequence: TGCGCCAGCAGCTCCACCGGGACAGGGATAGCTGGGGCCAACGTCCTGACTTTC.